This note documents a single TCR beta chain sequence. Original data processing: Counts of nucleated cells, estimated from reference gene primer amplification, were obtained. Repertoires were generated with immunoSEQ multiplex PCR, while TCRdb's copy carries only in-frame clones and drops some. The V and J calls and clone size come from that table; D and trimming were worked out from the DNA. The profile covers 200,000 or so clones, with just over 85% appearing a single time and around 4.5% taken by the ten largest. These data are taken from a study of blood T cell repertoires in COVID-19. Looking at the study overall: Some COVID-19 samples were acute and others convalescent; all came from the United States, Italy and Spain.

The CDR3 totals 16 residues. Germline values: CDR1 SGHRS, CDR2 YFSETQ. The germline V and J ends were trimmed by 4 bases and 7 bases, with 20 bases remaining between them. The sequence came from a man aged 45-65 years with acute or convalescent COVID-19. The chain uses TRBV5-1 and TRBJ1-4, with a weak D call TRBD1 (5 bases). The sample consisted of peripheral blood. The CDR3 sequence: CASSVQGGGFSEKLFF. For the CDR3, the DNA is TGCGCCAGCAGCGTCCAGGGTGGGGGGTTTAGTGAAAAACTGTTTTTT.